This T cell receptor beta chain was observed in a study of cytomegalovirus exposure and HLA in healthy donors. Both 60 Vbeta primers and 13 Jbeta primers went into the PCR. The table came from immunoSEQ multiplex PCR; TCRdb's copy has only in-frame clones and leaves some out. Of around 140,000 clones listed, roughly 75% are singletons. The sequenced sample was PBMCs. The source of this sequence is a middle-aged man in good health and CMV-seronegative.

The DNA for the CDR3 is TGTGCCAGCAGCAGCGGGGGGGATTCCTACAATGAGCAGTTCTTC. This translates into CASSSGGDSYNEQFF. This chain joins TRBV9 and TRBJ2-1; 10 bases line up with TRBD2. This CDR3 comprises 15 residues. Germline-derived CDR1 and CDR2 are SGDLS and YYNGEE. J gave up 1 base and V 4 bases, and 2 bases lay outside the gene matches.